Listed below are T cell receptor beta chains from one sample, sequenced in a study of blood T cell repertoires in COVID-19. Sequencing was performed with immunoSEQ multiplex PCR; in TCRdb, only in-frame clones are kept and a portion is missing. The data contain under 200,000 clones, about 85% of them singletons. Input material: peripheral blood. The receptor set was obtained from a woman aged 80 or older with acute or convalescent COVID-19. CDR3s leave out the opening cysteine and the closing phenylalanine or tryptophan. Fields, in order: CDR3 protein, V gene, D gene, CDR3 length. The D gene is left open where the match is weak.

ASSVAGVGYNEQF | TRBV11-3 | TRBD2 | 13
ASSVALGRGETQY | TRBV9 | TRBD2 | 13
ASSPGTFYEQY | TRBV5-4 | NA | 11
ASSQGTSGQGNTGELF | TRBV4-2 | TRBD1 | 16
ASSVDPLPSDEQF | TRBV9 | NA | 13
ASSVAGLNEKLF | TRBV9 | NA | 12
ASSVVGLAGVETQY | TRBV9 | TRBD2 | 14
ATSGQTGAGYEQF | TRBV24-1 | NA | 13
SVSRGGDTGELF | TRBV29-1 | NA | 12
ASSLGGKGLASAF | TRBV7-9 | NA | 13
ASSYSAGDQPQH | TRBV6-5 | NA | 12
ASGLIAAHQETQY | TRBV12-5 | NA | 13
ASSLGLATETQY | TRBV7-7 | TRBD2 | 12
ASKRELGEQY | TRBV6-5 | NA | 10
ASSPLTGGNEKLF | TRBV19 | TRBD1 | 13
ASSLDRDPGNTIY | TRBV5-1 | NA | 13
ASSTGGGIYEQY | TRBV18 | TRBD2 | 12
ASSLELGAESTDTQY | TRBV7-9 | NA | 15
ASSLEVGSTEAF | TRBV5-1 | NA | 12
ASSLEGQGFQPQH | TRBV7-2 | TRBD1 | 13
ASSLGLGELF | TRBV11-3 | NA | 10
ASSQSVVQETQY | TRBV3-1/TRBV3-2 | NA | 12
ASAPGTPYEQY | TRBV6-6 | NA | 11
ASTPDRAGTGELF | TRBV6-4 | TRBD1 | 13
ASSPLAVGGEQF | TRBV7-2 | TRBD2 | 12
ASNREAVSYNEQF | TRBV2 | NA | 13
ATGAIHGGPGNTIY | TRBV19 | NA | 14
ASSDPRDRGDTEAF | TRBV9 | TRBD1 | 14
ASSPRVMGLAGGTDTQY | TRBV19 | TRBD2 | 17
ASSLAHRGGGEKLF | TRBV7-2 | TRBD1 | 14
ASSLGGGAEIGELF | TRBV5-4 | NA | 14
ASSKIAGRSYEQY | TRBV11-2 | TRBD2 | 13
ASSRGTAGGDYGYT | TRBV2 | TRBD1 | 14
ASSFGFGGYT | TRBV12-3/TRBV12-4 | NA | 10